This is a list of T cell receptor beta chains from one sample in a study of T cells in Graves' hyperthyroidism and ophthalmopathy. TCRdb processed the multiplex PCR reads anew with MiXCR; each CDR3 protein has one entry. The table lists hundreds of thousands of distinct CDR3 sequences, roughly 15% of them singletons. Specimen: blood. These TCRs come from a woman in her 40s with Graves' ophthalmopathy. Both conserved end residues are part of each CDR3. A D gene is named only where the DNA matches it firmly. Rows give clone size only sometimes, using once, few, many, or a class for an expanded clone.

clone_size j_call v_call d_call cdr3_aa cdr3_nt
NA TRBJ2-5 TRBV28 TRBD1 CASSSPRPGQGGETQYF TGTGCCAGCAGTTCACCACGACCGGGACAGGGAGGAGAGACCCAGTACTTC
many TRBJ2-2 TRBV6-2/TRBV6-3 NA CASSFPGELFF TGTGCCAGCAGTTTCCCCGGGGAGCTGTTTTTT
many TRBJ1-2 TRBV28 NA CASSLSRSYGYTF TGTGCCAGCAGTTTGAGTAGGAGCTATGGCTACACCTTC
NA TRBJ2-7 TRBV20-1 NA CSASTGLTYEQYF TGCAGTGCTAGTACGGGTCTAACCTACGAGCAGTACTTC
NA TRBJ2-2 TRBV4-3 TRBD2 CASSQDFPGLLTGELFF TGCGCCAGCAGCCAAGATTTCCCGGGACTACTCACCGGGGAGCTGTTTTTT
few TRBJ1-1 TRBV27 NA CASSFSVSGPEAFF TGTGCCAGCAGTTTTTCCGTTTCGGGTCCTGAAGCTTTCTTT
many TRBJ1-2 TRBV28 NA CASSRQGRNYGYTF TGTGCCAGCAGTCGTCAGGGGCGGAACTATGGCTACACCTTC
many TRBJ2-7 TRBV20-1 NA CSARDMREMNEQYF TGCAGTGCTAGAGATATGAGGGAGATGAACGAGCAGTACTTC
few TRBJ2-2 TRBV9 NA CASSVGATMGGELFF TGTGCCAGCAGCGTAGGGGCGACCATGGGCGGGGAGCTGTTTTTT
many TRBJ2-3 TRBV9 TRBD2 CASSVGRSGRSDTQYF TGTGCCAGCAGCGTAGGCCGAAGCGGGAGGTCGGATACGCAGTATTTT
many TRBJ2-7 TRBV9 NA CASSAERDGATKQYF TGTGCCAGCAGCGCAGAACGGGACGGAGCTACGAAGCAGTACTTC
NA TRBJ1-2 TRBV19 TRBD1 CASIPTGTVNYGYTF TGTGCCAGTATCCCTACCGGGACAGTTAACTATGGCTACACCTTT
NA TRBJ2-7 TRBV10-3 NA CAISGASCEQYF TGTGCCATCAGTGGGGCCAGTTGCGAGCAGTACTTC
many TRBJ1-1 TRBV27 NA CASSLLGYTEAFF TGTGCCAGCAGTTTACTCGGGTACACTGAAGCTTTCTTT
many TRBJ1-1 TRBV3-1 NA CASSLGPGAAFF TGTGCCAGCAGCCTCGGACCGGGGGCAGCTTTCTTT
NA TRBJ2-7 TRBV19 NA CASSSSGRPNTYEQYF TGTGCCAGTAGTTCTTCTGGGCGTCCTAACACCTACGAGCAGTACTTC
many TRBJ2-2 TRBV27 TRBD2 CASSSLAGNTGELFF TGTGCCAGCAGTAGCCTAGCGGGGAACACCGGGGAGCTGTTTTTT
NA TRBJ2-7 TRBV11-1 NA CASKPGTFSYEQYF TGTGCCAGCAAACCCGGGACTTTCTCCTACGAGCAGTACTTC
NA TRBJ2-7 TRBV11-2 NA CASSLLTTSIYEQYF TGTGCCAGCAGCTTATTGACTACCTCAATCTACGAGCAGTACTTC
NA TRBJ2-7 TRBV6-1 NA CASTHKGTGTYEQYF TGTGCCAGCACCCACAAGGGGACGGGGACCTACGAGCAGTACTTC
few TRBJ2-7 TRBV28 TRBD2 CASAATGLAGTNF TGTGCCAGCGCCGCGACGGGACTAGCGGGGACCAACTTC
few TRBJ1-2 TRBV4-3 NA CASSQDYAHGYTF TGCGCCAGCAGCCAAGATTACGCCCATGGCTACACCTTC
few TRBJ2-2 TRBV3-1 TRBD2 CASTRTSGINTGELFF TGTGCCAGCACGAGGACTAGCGGGATAAACACCGGGGAGCTGTTTTTT
many TRBJ2-2 TRBV12-3/TRBV12-4 TRBD1 CASTEYGTGGPGELFF TGTGCCAGCACCGAATACGGGACAGGGGGTCCCGGGGAGCTGTTTTTT
many TRBJ1-5 TRBV28 TRBD1 CASLVRGQGNQPQHF TGTGCCAGCTTAGTGAGGGGGCAGGGCAATCAGCCCCAGCATTTT
few TRBJ1-5 TRBV20-1 TRBD1 CSAWPGQVNNQPQHF TGCAGTGCTTGGCCGGGACAGGTCAACAATCAGCCCCAGCATTTT
NA TRBJ1-1 TRBV19 NA CASTSGLTEAFF TGTGCCAGTACCTCAGGGTTGACTGAAGCTTTCTTT
NA TRBJ1-2 TRBV19 NA CASSGVSPQGIVRGYTF TGTGCCAGTAGTGGTGTTTCTCCACAGGGTATCGTGAGAGGCTACACCTTC
many TRBJ2-7 TRBV28 TRBD1 CASRRTGTAYEQYF TGTGCCAGCAGGCGAACCGGGACAGCCTACGAGCAGTACTTC
many TRBJ2-4 TRBV6-2/TRBV6-3 NA CASSYSATSLGHQNIQYF TGTGCCAGCAGTTACTCGGCGACTAGTCTGGGTCATCAAAACATTCAGTACTTC
many TRBJ1-1 TRBV6-1 NA CASNSVGQTNTEAFF TGTGCCAGCAACTCTGTCGGACAGACGAACACTGAAGCTTTCTTT
NA TRBJ2-7 TRBV7-9 TRBD2 CASSGRAGEQYF TGTGCCAGCAGCGGGAGGGCCGGGGAGCAGTACTTC
many TRBJ1-5 TRBV29-1 TRBD1 CSAGQDSNQPQHF TGCAGCGCCGGACAGGATAGCAATCAGCCCCAGCATTTT
many TRBJ1-5 TRBV28 NA CASRGIDAGNQPQHF TGTGCCAGCAGAGGAATTGACGCTGGGAATCAGCCCCAGCATTTT
many TRBJ2-2 TRBV28 TRBD2 CASKSISGRLTGELFF TGTGCCAGCAAGTCCATTAGCGGGAGGTTGACCGGGGAGCTGTTTTTT
NA TRBJ2-7 TRBV29-1 TRBD2 CSVLGTSGTTYEQYF TGCAGCGTTCTAGGGACTAGCGGGACGACCTACGAGCAGTACTTC
many TRBJ1-5 TRBV7-2 NA CASSLADRQPQHF TGTGCCAGCAGCTTGGCGGACCGACAGCCCCAGCATTTT
many TRBJ2-7 TRBV28 NA CASSAPQISYEQYF TGTGCCAGCAGTGCCCCACAGATCTCCTACGAGCAGTACTTC
many TRBJ2-2 TRBV5-1 NA CASNRQGEAGELFF TGCGCCAGCAATCGTCAGGGGGAGGCCGGGGAGCTGTTTTTT
few TRBJ2-7 TRBV20-1 NA CSARARFQDSYEQYF TGCAGTGCTAGAGCCCGATTCCAGGATTCCTACGAGCAGTACTTC